The following is a T cell receptor beta chain sequence with its context. Antigen specificity is unknown. This PCR relied on a set of 60 Vbeta primers and 13 Jbeta primers. Assay used: immunoSEQ multiplex PCR; TCRdb lists only in-frame clones, some missing. The sample contains some 96,000 clones, 55% to 75% of which appear only once. This entry belongs to a study of cytomegalovirus exposure and HLA in healthy donors. Study-wide context: Among roughly 180 million T cells, an earlier analysis found approximately 110 million unique TCR beta sequences. Overall study findings and caveats: Within the data, a cluster of highly shared sequence variants was likely a sequencing artifact.

This CDR3 has 16 amino acids. The V segment lost 7 bases and the J segment 4 bases; nucleotides outside the gene matches: 12. The germline V gene has CDR1 SEHNR and CDR2 FQNEAQ (reference sequence). The V call is TRBV7-9, the J call TRBJ2-2; TRBD1 matches at 7 bases. The TCR was taken from a man aged 55 to 70 in good health and CMV-seronegative. Sequenced material: PBMCs. The CDR3 coding sequence is TGTGCCAGCACCGCTTTTAAGGGGGCGGTCACCGGGGAGCTGTTTTTT. Its protein is CASTAFKGAVTGELFF.